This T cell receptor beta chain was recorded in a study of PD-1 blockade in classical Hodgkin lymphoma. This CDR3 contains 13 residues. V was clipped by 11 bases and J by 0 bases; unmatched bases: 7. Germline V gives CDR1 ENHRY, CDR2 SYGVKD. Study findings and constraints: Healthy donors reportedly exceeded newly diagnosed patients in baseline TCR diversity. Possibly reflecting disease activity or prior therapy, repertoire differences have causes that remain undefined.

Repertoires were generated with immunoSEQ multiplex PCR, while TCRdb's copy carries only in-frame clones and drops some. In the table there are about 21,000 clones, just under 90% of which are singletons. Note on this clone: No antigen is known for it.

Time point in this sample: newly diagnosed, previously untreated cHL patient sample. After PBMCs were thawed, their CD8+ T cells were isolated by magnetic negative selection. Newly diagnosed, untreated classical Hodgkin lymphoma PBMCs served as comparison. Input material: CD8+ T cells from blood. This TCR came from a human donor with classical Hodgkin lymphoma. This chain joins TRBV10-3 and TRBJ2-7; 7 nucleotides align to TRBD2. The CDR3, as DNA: TGTGCCGTGGGAGGGACCGACTCCTACGAGCAGTACTTC. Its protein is CAVGGTDSYEQYF.